This TCR beta chain was identified during a study of prognosis after radiotherapy for stage I lung cancer. Study-level findings and limits: With medians of roughly 9,300 versus 7,200, unique TCR clone counts fell after stereotactic body radiation therapy.

Two rounds of multiplex PCR amplified TCR beta CDR3 from genomic DNA. The first round of PCR was done with primers that matched each TRBV and TRBJ gene. TCRdb reprocessed the multiplex PCR reads via MiXCR and lists one record per CDR3 protein. The table lists fewer than 25,000 distinct CDR3 sequences, 50% of them singletons. Concerning this clonotype: Its cognate antigen is unknown.

From germline, CDR1 is SNHLY and CDR2 FYNNEI. The V end lost 3 bases, the J end lost 3 bases, and 8 bases lay between the germline ends. The CDR3 is 14 residues long. This sample comprised PBMCs, obtained before or after stereotactic body radiation therapy (not recorded which). The clonotype originates from a donor over 45 with non-small cell lung cancer. V usage is TRBV2 and J usage is TRBJ1-4, with D unclear. CDR3 amino acids: CASSDRRANEKLFF. The CDR3 coding sequence is TGTGCCAGCAGTGACAGGCGTGCTAATGAAAAACTGTTTTTT.